This T cell receptor beta chain was sequenced in a study of tumor and adjacent non-tumor tissue in lung cancer. Across the study: Around 4.4 million productive TCRbeta reads were obtained per sample on average.

TCRbeta libraries were built with three rounds of nested PCR, modified from ARM-PCR. TCRdb re-called the multiplex PCR reads through MiXCR, storing one row per CDR3 protein. The table records roughly 82,000 distinct CDR3 sequences, more than 75% of them present only once. Regarding the study as a whole: Tumor tissue had significantly higher TCR diversity than normal lung. Normal lung showed higher cumulative top 100 clone frequency than tumor.

RNA was extracted from bulk tissue without any cell sorting. This non-tumor lung sample came from over 3 cm beyond the tumor edge. This clonotype was picked up a small number of times. Its antigen is as yet unknown. A read error may produce the germline difference seen at one junction end. This TCR was recovered from a woman in her 50s with non-small cell lung cancer. The sample consisted of distant non-tumor lung tissue.

This chain's CDR3 is CASSGGNDQYF. CDR3 in DNA: TGCGCCAGTAGTGGGGGTAACGATCAGTACTTC. The chain employs TRBV10-2 and TRBJ2-7; D might be TRBD1 or TRBD2, each matching 5 bases. The CDR3 contains 11 residues. Looked up from germline, CDR1 is WSHSY and CDR2 is SAAADI.